These 3 T cell receptor beta chains came from one sample sequenced in a study of PD-1 blockade in classical Hodgkin lymphoma. All patients experienced relapse after autologous stem cell transplantation, and brentuximab vedotin exposure was variable. This table comes from immunoSEQ multiplex PCR, and its TCRdb copy is limited to in-frame clones, with some not included. The table lists about 37,000 clones, approximately 86% of them singletons. The material was peripheral blood mononuclear cells (PBMCs), obtained before the second cycle of nivolumab. These receptors all stem from a human donor with classical Hodgkin lymphoma.

This clone was detected only a few times. The CDR3 protein is CASSSRGGQPQHF. For the CDR3, the DNA is TGTGCCAGCAGCTCCAGGGGCGGACAGCCCCAGCATTTT. The chain joins TRBV11-2 to TRBJ1-5, with D tentatively TRBD1 (6 bases). V lost 4 bases and J lost 7, with 11 bases in between. Germline CDR1 is SGHAT and CDR2 is FQNNGV. The CDR3 has 13 amino acids. Full variable domain (rest looked up from reference TRBV11-2 and TRBJ1-5): EAGVAQSPRYKIIEKRQSVAFWCNPISGHATLYWYQQILGQGPKLLIQFQNNGVVDDSQLPKDRFSAERLKGVDSTLKIQPAKLEDSAVYLCASSSRGGQPQHFGDGTRLSIL.

This chain's CDR3 is CASSPGGAVYEQYF. CDR3 sequence (DNA): TGTGCCAGCAGCCCGGGGGGGGCGGTCTACGAGCAGTACTTC. The chain carries TRBV14 and TRBJ2-7; 8 positions agree with TRBD2. From germline, CDR1 is SGHDN and CDR2 FVKESK. The CDR3 loop spans 14 amino acids. The V and J ends lost 4 bases and 3 bases, in that order; junction bases with no gene match: 5.

The chain combines TRBV2 with TRBJ2-7, with a possible D match to TRBD1 (6 bases). The CDR3 covers 12 residues. V lost 6 bases, J lost 0 bases, and 6 bases lay in between. Germline lookup yields CDR1 SNHLY and CDR2 FYNNEI. In nucleotides, the CDR3 is TGTGCCAGCAGACAGGGCTCCTACGAGCAGTACTTC. Its translation: CASRQGSYEQYF. Full variable domain (rest looked up from reference TRBV2 and TRBJ2-7): EPEVTQTPSHQVTQMGQEVILRCVPISNHLYFYWYRQILGQKVEFLVSFYNNEISEKSEIFDDQFSVERPDGSNFTLKIRSTKLEDSAMYFCASRQGSYEQYFGPGTRLTVT.